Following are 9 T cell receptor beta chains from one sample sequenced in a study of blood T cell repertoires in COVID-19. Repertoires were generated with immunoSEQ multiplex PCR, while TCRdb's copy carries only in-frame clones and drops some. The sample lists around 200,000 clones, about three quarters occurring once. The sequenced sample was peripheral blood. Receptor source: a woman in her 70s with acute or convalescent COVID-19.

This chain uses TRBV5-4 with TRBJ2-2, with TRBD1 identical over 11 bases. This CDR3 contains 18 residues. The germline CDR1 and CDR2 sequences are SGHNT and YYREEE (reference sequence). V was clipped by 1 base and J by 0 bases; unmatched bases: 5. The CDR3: CASSLLRGQGANTGELFF. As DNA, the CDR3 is TGTGCCAGCAGCTTGCTTCGGGGACAGGGGGCGAACACCGGGGAGCTGTTTTTT.

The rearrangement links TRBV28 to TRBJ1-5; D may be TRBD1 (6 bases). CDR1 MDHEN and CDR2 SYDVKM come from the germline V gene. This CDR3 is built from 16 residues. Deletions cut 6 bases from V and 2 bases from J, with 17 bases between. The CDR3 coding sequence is TGTGCCAGCAGGGTCAGGGGCCGAGGGGGCAATCAGCCCCAGCATTTT. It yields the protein CASRVRGRGGNQPQHF.

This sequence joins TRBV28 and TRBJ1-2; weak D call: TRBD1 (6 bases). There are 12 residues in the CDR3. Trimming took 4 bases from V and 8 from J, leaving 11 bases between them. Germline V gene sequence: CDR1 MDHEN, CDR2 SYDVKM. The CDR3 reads CASSSPGEGYTF. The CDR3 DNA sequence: TGTGCCAGCAGTTCGCCAGGGGAAGGCTACACCTTC.

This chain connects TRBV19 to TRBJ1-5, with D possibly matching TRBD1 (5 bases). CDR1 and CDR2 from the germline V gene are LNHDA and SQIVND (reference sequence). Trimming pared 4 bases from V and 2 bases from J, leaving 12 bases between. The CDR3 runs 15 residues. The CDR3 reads CASSTSDNGNQPQHF. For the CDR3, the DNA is TGTGCCAGTAGTACCTCGGACAATGGCAATCAGCCCCAGCATTTT. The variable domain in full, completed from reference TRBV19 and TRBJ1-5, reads DGGITQSPKYLFRKEGQNVTLSCEQNLNHDAMYWYRQDPGQGLRLIYYSQIVNDFQKGDIAEGYSVSREKKESFPLTVTSAQKNPTAFYLCASSTSDNGNQPQHFGDGTRLSIL.

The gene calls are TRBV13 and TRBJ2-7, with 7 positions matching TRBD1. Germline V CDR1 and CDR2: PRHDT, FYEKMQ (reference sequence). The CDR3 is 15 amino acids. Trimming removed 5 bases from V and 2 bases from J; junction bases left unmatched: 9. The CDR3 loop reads CASSPRGTVAYEQYF. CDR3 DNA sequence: TGTGCCAGCAGCCCGAGGGGGACAGTCGCCTACGAGCAGTACTTC.

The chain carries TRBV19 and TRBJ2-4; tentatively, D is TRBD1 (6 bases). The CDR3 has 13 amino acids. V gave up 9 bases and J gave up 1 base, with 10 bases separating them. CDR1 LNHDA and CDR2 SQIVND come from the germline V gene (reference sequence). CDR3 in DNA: TGTGCCAGCTCAGGGGTGGCCAAAAACATTCAGTACTTC. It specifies CASSGVAKNIQYF.

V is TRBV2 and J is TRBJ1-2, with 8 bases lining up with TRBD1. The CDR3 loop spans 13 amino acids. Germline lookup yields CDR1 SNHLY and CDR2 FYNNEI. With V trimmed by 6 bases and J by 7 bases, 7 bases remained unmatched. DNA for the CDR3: TGTGCCAGCAGCCCCGGGACAGGATTTGGCTACACCTTC. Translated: CASSPGTGFGYTF.

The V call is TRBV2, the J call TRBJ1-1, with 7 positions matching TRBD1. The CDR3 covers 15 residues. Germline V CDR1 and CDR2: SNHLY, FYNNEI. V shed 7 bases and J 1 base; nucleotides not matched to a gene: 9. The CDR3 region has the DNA TGTGCCAGCACCGAATCCGGGACAGCGAACACTGAAGCTTTCTTT. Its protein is CASTESGTANTEAFF.

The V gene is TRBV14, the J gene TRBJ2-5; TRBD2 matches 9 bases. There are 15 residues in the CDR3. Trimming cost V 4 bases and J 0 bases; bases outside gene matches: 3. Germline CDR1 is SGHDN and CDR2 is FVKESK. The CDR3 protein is CASSRLAEYQETQYF. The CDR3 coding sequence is TGTGCCAGCAGCCGACTAGCGGAGTACCAAGAGACCCAGTACTTC.